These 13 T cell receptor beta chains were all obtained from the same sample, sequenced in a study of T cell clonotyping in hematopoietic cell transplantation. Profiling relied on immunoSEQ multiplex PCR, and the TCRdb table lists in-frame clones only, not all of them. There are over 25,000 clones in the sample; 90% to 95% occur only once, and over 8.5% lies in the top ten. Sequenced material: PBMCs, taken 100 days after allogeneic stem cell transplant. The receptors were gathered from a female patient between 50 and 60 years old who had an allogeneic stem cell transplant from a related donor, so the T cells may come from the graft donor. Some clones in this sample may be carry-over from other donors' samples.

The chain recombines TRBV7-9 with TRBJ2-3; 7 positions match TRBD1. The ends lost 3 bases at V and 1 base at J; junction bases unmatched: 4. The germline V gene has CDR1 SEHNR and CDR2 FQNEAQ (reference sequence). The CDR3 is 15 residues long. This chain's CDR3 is CASSFGTGGTDTQYF. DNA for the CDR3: TGTGCCAGCAGCTTTGGAACAGGGGGCACAGATACGCAGTATTTT.

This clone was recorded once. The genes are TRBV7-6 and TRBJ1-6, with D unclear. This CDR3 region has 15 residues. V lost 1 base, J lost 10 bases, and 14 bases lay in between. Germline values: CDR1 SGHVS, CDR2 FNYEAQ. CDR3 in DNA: TGTGCCAGCAGCTTAGGACAAGCTGGGTCCTCACCCCTCCACTTT. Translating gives CASSLGQAGSSPLHF.

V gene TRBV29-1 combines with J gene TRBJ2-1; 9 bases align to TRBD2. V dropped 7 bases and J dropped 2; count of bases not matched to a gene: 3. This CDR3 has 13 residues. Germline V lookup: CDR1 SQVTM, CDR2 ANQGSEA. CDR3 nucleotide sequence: TGCAGCGGGAGACTAGCGGCCTACAATGAGCAGTTCTTC. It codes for CSGRLAAYNEQFF.

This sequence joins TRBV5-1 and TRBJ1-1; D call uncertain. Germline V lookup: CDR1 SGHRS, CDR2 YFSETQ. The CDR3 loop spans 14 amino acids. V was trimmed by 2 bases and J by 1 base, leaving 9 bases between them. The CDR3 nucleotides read TGCGCCAGCAGCTTCGGACTATCGAACACTGAAGCTTTCTTT. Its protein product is CASSFGLSNTEAFF.

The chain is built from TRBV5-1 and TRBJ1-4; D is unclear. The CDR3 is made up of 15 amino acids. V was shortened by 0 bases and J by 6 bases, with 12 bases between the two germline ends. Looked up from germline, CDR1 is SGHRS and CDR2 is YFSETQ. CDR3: CASSLEGSVYEKLFF. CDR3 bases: TGCGCCAGCAGCTTGGAAGGGAGCGTGTATGAAAAACTGTTTTTT.

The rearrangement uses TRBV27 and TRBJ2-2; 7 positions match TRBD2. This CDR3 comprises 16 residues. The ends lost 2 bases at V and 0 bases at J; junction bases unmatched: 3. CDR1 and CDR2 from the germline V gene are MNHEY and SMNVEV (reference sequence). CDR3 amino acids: CASSLRGGANTGELFF. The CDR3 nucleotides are TGTGCCAGCAGTTTAAGGGGAGGGGCGAACACCGGGGAGCTGTTTTTT.

Here the CDR3 DNA reads TGTGCCAGCAGTGCCCCCTTTGGACAGGGAAGGAGCTCCTACGAGCAGTACTTC. This encodes CASSAPFGQGRSSYEQYF. The chain joins TRBV6-1 to TRBJ2-7; 8 bases agree with TRBD1. V lost 4 bases, J lost 0 bases, and 14 bases stayed unmatched. The CDR3 spans 18 residues. Germline V lookup: CDR1 MNHNS, CDR2 SASEGT.

CDR3 region: CASKAAGGETQYF. The DNA for the CDR3 is TGCGCCAGCAAGGCGGCAGGGGGAGAGACCCAGTACTTC. The rearrangement joins TRBV5-1 to TRBJ2-5, with 7 bases matching TRBD1. V trimming: 6 bases; J trimming: 4 bases; junction bases outside the gene matches: 6. The CDR3 has 13 amino acids. Looked up from germline, CDR1 is SGHRS and CDR2 is YFSETQ.

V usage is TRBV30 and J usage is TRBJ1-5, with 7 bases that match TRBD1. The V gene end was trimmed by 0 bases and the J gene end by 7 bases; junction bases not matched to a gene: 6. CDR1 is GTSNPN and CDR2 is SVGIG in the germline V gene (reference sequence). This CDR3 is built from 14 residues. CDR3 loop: CAWSVGTVRQPQHF. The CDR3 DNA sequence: TGTGCCTGGAGTGTAGGGACAGTTAGACAGCCCCAGCATTTT.

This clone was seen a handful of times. CDR3 residues: CASSSDGYNEQFF. CDR3 coding DNA: TGTGCCAGCAGCTCCGACGGCTACAATGAGCAGTTCTTC. V and J are TRBV11-1 and TRBJ2-1; D is uncertain. Trimming took off 4 bases at V and 3 bases at J, with 7 bases between the two ends. The CDR3 consists of 13 residues. From germline, CDR1 is SGHAT and CDR2 FQDESV (reference sequence). Complete variable domain (other parts from reference TRBV11-1 and TRBJ2-1): EAEVAQSPRYKITEKSQAVAFWCDPISGHATLYWYRQILGQGPELLVQFQDESVVDDSQLPKDRFSAERLKGVDSTLKIQPAELGDSAMYLCASSSDGYNEQFFGPGTRLTVL.

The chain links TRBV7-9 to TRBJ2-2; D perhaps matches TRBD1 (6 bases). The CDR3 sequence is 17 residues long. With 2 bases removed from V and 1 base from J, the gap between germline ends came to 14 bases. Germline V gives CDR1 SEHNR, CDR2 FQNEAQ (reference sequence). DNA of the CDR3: TGTGCCAGCAGCTTATCAGCAGGGGCCATGAACACCGGGGAGCTGTTTTTT. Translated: CASSLSAGAMNTGELFF.

For the CDR3, the DNA is TGTGCCAGCAGTGGGGGTTCCACACTCTCCTACGAGCAGTACTTC. It codes for CASSGGSTLSYEQYF. The V gene is TRBV5-4, the J gene TRBJ2-7; D tentatively reads TRBD1 or TRBD2 (5 bases each). Trimming shortened V by 5 bases and J by 0 bases, and 15 bases separated the two germline ends. Germline CDR1 SGHNT, CDR2 YYREEE (reference sequence). There are 15 residues in the CDR3.

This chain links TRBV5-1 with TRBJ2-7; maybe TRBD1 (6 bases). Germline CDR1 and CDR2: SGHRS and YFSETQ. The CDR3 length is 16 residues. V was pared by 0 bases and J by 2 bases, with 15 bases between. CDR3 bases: TGCGCCAGCAGCTTGGAAGGACAGCCGGAGCCCTACGAGCAGTACTTC. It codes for CASSLEGQPEPYEQYF.